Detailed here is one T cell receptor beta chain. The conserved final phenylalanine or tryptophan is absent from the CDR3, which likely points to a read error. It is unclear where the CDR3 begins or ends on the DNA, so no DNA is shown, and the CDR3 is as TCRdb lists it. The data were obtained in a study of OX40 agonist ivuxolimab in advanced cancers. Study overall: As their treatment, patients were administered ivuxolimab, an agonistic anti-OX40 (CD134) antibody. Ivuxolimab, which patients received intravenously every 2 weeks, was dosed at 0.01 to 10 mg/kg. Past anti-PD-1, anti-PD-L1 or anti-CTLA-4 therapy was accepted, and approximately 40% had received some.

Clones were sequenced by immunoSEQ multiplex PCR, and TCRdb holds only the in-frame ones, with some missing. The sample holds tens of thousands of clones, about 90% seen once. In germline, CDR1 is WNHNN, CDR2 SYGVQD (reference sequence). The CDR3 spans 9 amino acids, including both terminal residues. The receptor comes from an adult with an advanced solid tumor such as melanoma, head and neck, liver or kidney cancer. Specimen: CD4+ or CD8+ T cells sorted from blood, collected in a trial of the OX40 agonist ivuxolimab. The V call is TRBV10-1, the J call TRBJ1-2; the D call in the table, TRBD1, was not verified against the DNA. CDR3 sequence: CATPPTGGI.